This TCR beta chain was captured in a study of CD8 T cells in ankylosing spondylitis. This clonotype has ten or more counts. This CDR3 has 14 residues. The J segment lost 4 bases and the V segment lost 6 bases, leaving 11 bases of the junction unmatched. Germline assignment: CDR1 DFQATT and CDR2 SNEGSKA (reference sequence). TCRdb re-analysed the 5' RACE reads in MiXCR, keeping a single row per CDR3 protein. The sample yields fewer than 250,000 distinct CDR3 sequences, roughly a tenth seen once. Material for sequencing was blood, either unsorted or a sorted T cell fraction (not recorded which). This chain connects TRBV20-1 to TRBJ2-5, with 7 bases matching TRBD1. The TCR originated in a male donor with ankylosing spondylitis or in good health (not recorded which). The CDR3 nucleotides are TGCAGTGCATCCTACAGGGGTCTGAGAGAGACCCAGTACTTC. This gives the protein CSASYRGLRETQYF.